This entry is about one T cell receptor (beta chain). This record belongs to a study of blood T cell repertoires in COVID-19. For the study at large: Collection of acute and convalescent COVID-19 samples took place in the United States, Italy and Spain. Nucleic acid was either cDNA or gDNA, and it came from T cells, B-cell-depleted T cells, or PBMCs.

Seattle patients were enrolled while actively infected and followed longitudinally. From germline, CDR1 is SGDLS and CDR2 YYNGEE. The CDR3 extends over 13 amino acids. V dropped 4 bases and J dropped 8 bases, with 12 bases sitting between them. Only in-frame clones appear in the TCRdb table, and some are missing; sequencing was by immunoSEQ multiplex PCR. The data show 200,000 to 300,000 clones, with around 87% seen just once and over 5% held by the top ten. What was sequenced was peripheral blood. The rearrangement joins TRBV9 to TRBJ1-4; D gene uncertain. The sequence derives from an older woman with COVID-19, enrolled during active disease. CDR3 coding DNA: TGTGCCAGCAGCAAAGGCGGGCACGAAAAACTGTTTTTT. This encodes CASSKGGHEKLFF.